The present TCR beta chain was sequenced within a study of blood T cell repertoires in COVID-19. This clone was detected many times. Per the authors' pipeline: Estimated nucleated cell counts came from reference gene primer amplification. Only in-frame clones appear in the TCRdb table, and some are missing; sequencing was by immunoSEQ multiplex PCR. That table furnishes V, J and clone size, whereas the DNA furnished D and trimming. The sample has roughly 200,000 clones; about 85% are singletons. CDR3 length: 11 residues. Germline trimming cut 8 bases from V and 11 bases from J; bases unmatched to any gene: 8. Germline CDR1 and CDR2: MNHEY and SVGEGT.

The sequencing input was peripheral blood. This sequence originates from a woman older than 75 with active or convalescent COVID-19. The gene calls are TRBV6-2 or TRBV6-3 and TRBJ1-1, with 7 bases aligning to TRBD1. The CDR3, as DNA: TGTGCCAGCGGCCCCGGGACAGCGGCTTTCTTT. Translated: CASGPGTAAFF.